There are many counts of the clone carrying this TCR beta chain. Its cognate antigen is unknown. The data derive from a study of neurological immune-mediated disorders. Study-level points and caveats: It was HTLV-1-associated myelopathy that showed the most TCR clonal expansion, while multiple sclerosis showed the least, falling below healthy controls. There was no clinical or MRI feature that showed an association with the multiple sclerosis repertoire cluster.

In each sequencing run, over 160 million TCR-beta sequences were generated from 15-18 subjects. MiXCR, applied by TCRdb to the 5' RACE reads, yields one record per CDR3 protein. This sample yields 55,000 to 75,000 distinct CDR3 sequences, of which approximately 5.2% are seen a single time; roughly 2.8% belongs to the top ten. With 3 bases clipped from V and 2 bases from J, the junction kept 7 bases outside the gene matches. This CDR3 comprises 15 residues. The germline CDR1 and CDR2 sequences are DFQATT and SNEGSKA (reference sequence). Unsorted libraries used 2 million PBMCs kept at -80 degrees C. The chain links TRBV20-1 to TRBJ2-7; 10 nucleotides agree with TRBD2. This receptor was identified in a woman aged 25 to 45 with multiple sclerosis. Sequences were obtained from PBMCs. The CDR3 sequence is CSASYLLAGTYEQYF. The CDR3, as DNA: TGCAGTGCTAGCTACCTACTAGCGGGAACCTACGAGCAGTACTTC.